The 18 T cell receptor beta chains given below trace back to one sample, sequenced in a study of spatial heterogeneity in lung cancer. Findings and limits, study-wide: Higher tumor mutation counts went along with higher counts of expanded intratumoral alpha and beta TCRs.

Their antigen targets remain unknown. Time point specified: sample taken at primary tumor resection. TCRdb re-analysed the 5' RACE reads in MiXCR, keeping a single row per CDR3 protein. The sample includes about 15,000 distinct CDR3 sequences, roughly 6.2% of them seen just once. The sequencing used lung tumor tissue, collected at surgery. These receptors came from a male donor with early-stage non-small cell lung cancer.

Ten or more counts support this clonotype. The genes are TRBV4-2 and TRBJ2-5, with D uncertain. From germline, CDR1 is LGHNA and CDR2 YNFKEQ. Trimming pared 2 bases from V and 2 bases from J, leaving 6 bases between. The CDR3 covers 13 residues. DNA of the CDR3: TGTGCCAGCAGCCAAAAAGAGCAAGAGACCCAGTACTTC. Translated, it gives CASSQKEQETQYF.

This clonotype showed up many times. The chain joins TRBV4-1 to TRBJ1-4; TRBD1 aligns across 8 bases. Germline-derived CDR1 and CDR2 are MGHRA and YSYEKL. CDR3 length: 17 residues. The V gene end was trimmed by 0 bases and the J gene end by 10 bases; junction bases not matched to a gene: 13. CDR3 region: CASSQEPRTGPGGKLFF. The CDR3 DNA follows: TGCGCCAGCAGCCAAGAACCGAGGACAGGGCCCGGGGGAAAACTGTTTTTT.

There are many counts of this clonotype. The chain carries TRBV20-1 and TRBJ2-3; 8 bases align to TRBD1. V gave up 3 bases and J gave up 6 bases; unmatched junction bases: 5. Looked up from germline, CDR1 is DFQATT and CDR2 is SNEGSKA (reference sequence). The CDR3 runs 13 residues. The CDR3 reads CSARRQGADTQYF. The CDR3, as DNA: TGCAGTGCTAGGCGCCAGGGGGCCGATACGCAGTATTTT.

This clonotype was counted at least ten times. The V and J genes are TRBV7-7 and TRBJ2-2; D ambiguous. Trimming took 5 bases from V and 8 from J, leaving 9 bases between them. From germline, CDR1 is SSHAT and CDR2 FNYEAQ (reference sequence). The CDR3 runs to 12 residues. CDR3 sequence reads: CASSPGRGELFF. CDR3 nucleotide sequence: TGTGCCAGCAGCCCCGGAAGGGGGGAGCTGTTTTTT.

The V call is TRBV12-3 or TRBV12-4, the J call TRBJ2-5, with 7 bases aligning to TRBD1. Trimming took 3 bases from V and 6 from J; bases not matched to a gene: 10. This CDR3 has 15 amino acids. The chain's CDR3 is CASSLGFTGAQTQYF. CDR3 bases: TGTGCCAGCAGTTTGGGATTCACAGGGGCCCAGACCCAGTACTTC.

The V and J genes are TRBV12-3 or TRBV12-4 and TRBJ1-1, with D perhaps TRBD1 (6 bases). CDR3 length equals 13 residues. Trimming removed 3 bases from V and 3 bases from J, with 8 bases in between. CDR3 sequence: CASSFAGDTEAFF. CDR3 sequence (DNA): TGTGCCAGCAGTTTTGCAGGGGACACTGAAGCTTTCTTT.

This clonotype occurred many times. The J gene is TRBJ2-1, the V gene TRBV2; D may be TRBD2 (6 bases). The ends were cut back, 7 bases at V and 2 bases at J, with 9 bases in the middle. This CDR3 has 13 residues. CDR1 is SNHLY, CDR2 FYNNEI, per germline. The DNA of the CDR3 is TGTGCCAGCACCGGGGGTCCCTACAATGAGCAGTTCTTC. Its protein product is CASTGGPYNEQFF.

The CDR3 here is CASSQELSSSYNEQFF. The CDR3 coding sequence is TGTGCCAGCAGCCAAGAATTGTCTAGCTCCTACAATGAGCAGTTCTTC. The chain links TRBV4-2 to TRBJ2-1; unclear D gene. This CDR3 has 16 residues. V was clipped by 0 bases and J by 0 bases, with 9 bases between them. The germline gives CDR1 LGHNA, CDR2 YNFKEQ.

In this sample, this clonotype turned up many times. This chain uses TRBV28 with TRBJ2-1; 9 nucleotides match TRBD2. V lost 7 bases to trimming and J lost 5 bases; unmatched junction nucleotides: 6. Germline V CDR1 and CDR2: MDHEN, SYDVKM. The CDR3 totals 14 residues. The CDR3 DNA sequence: TGTGCCAGCAAGCGGACTAGCGATGACAATGAGCAGTTCTTC. This sequence encodes CASKRTSDDNEQFF.

This clonotype is classed as medium-sized. V and J are TRBV7-8 and TRBJ2-1; the D gene is possibly TRBD2 (6 bases). Trimming left V 2 bases short and J 8 bases short, with 16 bases between. CDR3 size: 15 residues. Germline loops: CDR1 SGHVS, CDR2 FQNEAQ. In DNA form, the CDR3 reads TGTGCCAGCAGCTTACCAGGGCCGAGGGAGGATGAGCAGTTCTTC. It specifies CASSLPGPREDEQFF.

At least ten counts were recorded for this clonotype. V usage is TRBV2 and J usage is TRBJ2-7, with 10 nucleotides matching TRBD2. This CDR3 is 15 amino acids long. Germline-derived CDR1 and CDR2 are SNHLY and FYNNEI. The V and J ends lost 5 bases and 5 bases, in that order; junction bases with no gene match: 9. In DNA, the CDR3 is TGTGCCAGCAGTCTAGCGGGAGTTCGTAGCCACGAGCAGTACTTC. It is translated as CASSLAGVRSHEQYF.

This clonotype occurred many times. This chain joins TRBV10-3 and TRBJ1-2; TRBD1 matches 9 bases. This CDR3 is 15 amino acids long. Germline V gene sequence: CDR1 ENHRY, CDR2 SYGVKD. With V trimmed by 7 bases and J by 1 base, 7 bases remained unmatched. CDR3 nucleotide sequence: TGTGCCATCACCCGCGGGACAGGGATTAACTATGGCTACACCTTC. It specifies CAITRGTGINYGYTF.

This clonotype was observed at least ten times. The J gene is TRBJ2-3, the V gene TRBV7-7; possibly TRBD2 for D (6 bases). Germline V lookup: CDR1 SSHAT, CDR2 FNYEAQ (reference sequence). The V end lost 5 bases, the J end lost 2 bases, and 14 bases lay between the germline ends. The CDR3 totals 15 residues. The CDR3 protein is CASSPFSGTTDTQYF. The CDR3 DNA reads as TGTGCCAGCAGCCCCTTTAGCGGCACCACAGATACGCAGTATTTT.

The chain links TRBV11-2 to TRBJ2-7, with a weak D call TRBD1 (6 bases). The CDR3 loop spans 14 amino acids. Per germline, CDR1 SGHAT and CDR2 FQNNGV. Between the trimmed V and J ends, which lost 2 bases and 4 bases, there was a span of 12 bases. The CDR3 protein is CASSLYRVGYEQYF. For the CDR3, the DNA is TGTGCCAGCAGCTTATACAGGGTCGGGTACGAGCAGTACTTC.

The table lists this clonotype with many counts. V is TRBV10-1 and J is TRBJ2-2; the match to TRBD2 covers 8 bases. This CDR3 is 14 amino acids long. Germline trimming cut 2 bases from V and 4 bases from J; bases unmatched to any gene: 0. Germline lookup yields CDR1 WNHNN and CDR2 SYGVQD (reference sequence). The CDR3 loop is CASSEAGGTGELFF. In DNA form, the CDR3 reads TGCGCCAGCAGTGAGGCGGGGGGCACCGGGGAGCTGTTTTTT.

This clonotype was seen many times. The chain has TRBV18 and TRBJ2-2; TRBD2 is a possible D gene (6 bases). From germline, CDR1 is KGHSH and CDR2 LQKENI. Trimming shortened V by 0 bases and J by 6 bases, and 8 bases separated the two germline ends. The CDR3 loop spans 14 amino acids. CDR3 loop: CASSPPGGSGELFF. The CDR3 coding sequence is TGTGCCAGCTCACCACCTGGAGGGTCCGGGGAGCTGTTTTTT. The full variable domain, in which reference TRBV18 and TRBJ2-2 provide the parts outside the CDR3, is NAGVMQNPRHLVRRRGQEARLRCSPMKGHSHVYWYRQLPEEGLKFMVYLQKENIIDESGMPKERFSAEFPKEGPSILRIQQVVRGDSAAYFCASSPPGGSGELFFGEGSRLTVL.

This clonotype came up many times. The chain uses TRBV11-3 and TRBJ2-1; weak D call: TRBD2 (6 bases). CDR1 SGHNT and CDR2 YENEEA come from the germline V gene. The CDR3 sequence is 13 residues long. The germline V and J ends were trimmed by 4 bases and 7 bases, with 11 bases remaining between them. The CDR3 coding sequence is TGTGCCAGCAGCTCGGAGGGAGGTAATGAGCAGTTCTTC. It specifies CASSSEGGNEQFF.

About this clonotype: Just one base apart from a much larger clone, this may be a read error. CDR3 in DNA: TGTGCCAGCAGCGAAGGTCCAGGCCCTGGAAACACCATATATTTT. It specifies CASSEGPGPGNTIYF. The chain couples TRBV9 to TRBJ1-3; D gene ambiguous. The germline V gene has CDR1 SGDLS and CDR2 YYNGEE. The CDR3 extends over 15 amino acids. Trimming pared 3 bases from V and 2 bases from J, leaving 12 bases between.